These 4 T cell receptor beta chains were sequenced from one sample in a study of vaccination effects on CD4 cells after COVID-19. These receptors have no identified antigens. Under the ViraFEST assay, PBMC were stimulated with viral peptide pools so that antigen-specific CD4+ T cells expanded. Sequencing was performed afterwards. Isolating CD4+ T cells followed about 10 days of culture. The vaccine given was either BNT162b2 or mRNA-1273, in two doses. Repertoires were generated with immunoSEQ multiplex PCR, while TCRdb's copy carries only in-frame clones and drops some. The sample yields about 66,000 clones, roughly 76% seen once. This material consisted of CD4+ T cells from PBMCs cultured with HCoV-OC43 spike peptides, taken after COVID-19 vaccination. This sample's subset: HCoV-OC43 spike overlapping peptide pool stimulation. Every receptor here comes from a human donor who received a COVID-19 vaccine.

DNA of the CDR3: TGTGCCAGTAGTATATGGGACAGACAAGAGACCCAGTACTTC. Translating gives CASSIWDRQETQYF. The chain links TRBV19 to TRBJ2-5; TRBD1 matches 7 bases. This CDR3 spans 14 amino acids. In germline, CDR1 is LNHDA, CDR2 SQIVND (reference sequence). The trim removed 2 bases at V and 2 bases at J, leaving 2 bases unmatched.

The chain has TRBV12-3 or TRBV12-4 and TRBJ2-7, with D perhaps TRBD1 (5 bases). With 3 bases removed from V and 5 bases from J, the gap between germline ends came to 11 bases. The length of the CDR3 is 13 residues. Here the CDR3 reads CASSFSRDNEQYV. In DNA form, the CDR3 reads TGTGCCAGCAGTTTTTCCAGGGATAACGAGCAGTACGTC.

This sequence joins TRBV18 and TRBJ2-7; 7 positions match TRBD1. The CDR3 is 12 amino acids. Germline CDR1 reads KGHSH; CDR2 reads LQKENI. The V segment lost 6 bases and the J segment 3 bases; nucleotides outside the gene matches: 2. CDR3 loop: CASSRQGYEQYV. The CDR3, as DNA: TGTGCCAGCTCTCGACAGGGCTACGAGCAGTACGTC.

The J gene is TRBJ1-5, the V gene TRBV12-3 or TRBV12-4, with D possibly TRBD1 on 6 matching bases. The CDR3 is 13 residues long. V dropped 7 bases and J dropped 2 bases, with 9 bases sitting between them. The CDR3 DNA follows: TGTGCCAGCACACAGGGACGCAATCAGCCCCAGCATTTT. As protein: CASTQGRNQPQHF.